Detailed here is one T cell receptor beta chain. Assay: immunoSEQ multiplex PCR; the TCRdb copy retains only in-frame clones and omits some. The sample yields approximately 480,000 clones, roughly 90% seen once. This entry belongs to a study of blood T cell repertoires in COVID-19. Individuals drawn from 20 to 30 US areas were about 18 to 90 years old. In assigning cohorts, the study relied on participant-reported clinical history. Recovered Cohort 3 donors showed two negative PCRs, clearance, or symptom resolution. This clonotype originated in a woman aged 18-35 years who had recovered from COVID-19. The material sequenced was PBMCs or T cells enriched from blood (not recorded which).

CDR3 sequence: CASSSPLGTSGTNTDTQYF. In DNA form, the CDR3 reads TGTGCCAGCAGTTCCCCCCTAGGGACTAGCGGGACCAACACAGATACGCAGTATTTT. The gene calls are TRBV27 and TRBJ2-3; TRBD2 aligns across 13 bases. The CDR3 sequence is 19 residues long. The V gene end was trimmed by 4 bases and the J gene end by 2 bases; junction bases not matched to a gene: 12. Germline-derived CDR1 and CDR2 are MNHEY and SMNVEV (reference sequence).